This entry lists 25 T cell receptor beta chains sequenced from one sample in a study of blood T cell repertoires in COVID-19 (dated by TCRdb to the early 2020s). The library relied on the immunoSEQ multiplex PCR assay. Held by TCRdb, this immuneACCESS table contains in-frame sequences only and omits some clones. Under half of the omission traces to an unresolved V gene where checked; the cause of the rest is unknown. Recorded for this sample are approximately 280,000 clones; about 85% of them occurred a single time. Roughly 2.7% of the sample is in the top ten clones. The material sequenced was PBMCs or T cells enriched from blood (not recorded which). The receptor set was obtained from a woman between 45 and 65 years old who had recovered from COVID-19.

The chain couples TRBV5-1 to TRBJ1-1, with 7 positions matching TRBD1. The length of the CDR3 is 19 residues. Germline lookup yields CDR1 SGHRS and CDR2 YFSETQ. With 0 bases clipped from V and 0 bases from J, the junction kept 14 bases outside the gene matches. In nucleotides, the CDR3 is TGCGCCAGCAGCTTGGGTTCCCAGGGGGTTTTAAGGGTGAACACTGAAGCTTTCTTT. Its protein is CASSLGSQGVLRVNTEAFF.

The J gene is TRBJ1-1, the V gene TRBV11-3; 7 nucleotides match TRBD1. Trimming removed 0 bases from V and 5 bases from J; junction bases left unmatched: 3. This CDR3 region has 14 residues. Germline lookup yields CDR1 SGHNT and CDR2 YENEEA. In nucleotides, the CDR3 is TGTGCCAGCAGCTTAGAGGGGACAGAGACTGAAGCTTTCTTT. Protein sequence: CASSLEGTETEAFF.

The rearrangement links TRBV4-1 to TRBJ2-2, with D maybe TRBD2 (8 bases). The germline V gene encodes CDR1 MGHRA and CDR2 YSYEKL. The CDR3 is made up of 18 amino acids. The V end lost 4 bases, the J end lost 5 bases, and 23 bases lay between the germline ends. The CDR3 DNA is TGCGCCAGCAGCCCCAGGCGGGGGGACAGTGCGGGGACCGGGGAGCTGTTTTTT. Its protein is CASSPRRGDSAGTGELFF.

This clone was seen only once. Here the CDR3 reads CASSLVLQGIRDTQYF. The CDR3 coding sequence is TGTGCCAGCAGCTTAGTTTTGCAGGGGATTAGAGATACGCAGTATTTT. This chain uses TRBV7-6 with TRBJ2-3, with a possible D match to TRBD1 (6 bases). Germline CDR1 SGHVS, CDR2 FNYEAQ. Trimming pared 1 base from V and 5 bases from J, leaving 16 bases between. The CDR3 is 16 residues long.

This sequence joins TRBV5-1 and TRBJ1-5; 9 bases match TRBD1. The CDR3 has 15 amino acids. Trimming cost V 3 bases and J 3 bases; bases outside gene matches: 4. Germline CDR1 and CDR2: SGHRS and YFSETQ. CDR3 DNA sequence: TGCGCCAGCAGCTCGACAGGGGGTGTCAATCAGCCCCAGCATTTT. This translates into CASSSTGGVNQPQHF.

This clone was seen once. The V gene is TRBV20-1, the J gene TRBJ2-2, with a weak D call TRBD2 (5 bases). CDR3 length: 14 residues. The germline V gene encodes CDR1 DFQATT and CDR2 SNEGSKA (reference sequence). The V gene lost 3 bases and the J gene lost 2 bases, with 10 bases spanning the gap. This chain's CDR3 is CSASPGINTGELFF. CDR3 coding DNA: TGCAGTGCTAGTCCGGGAATTAACACCGGGGAGCTGTTTTTT.

The gene calls are TRBV5-1 and TRBJ2-5, with TRBD1 matching over 11 bases. The CDR3 extends over 15 amino acids. Germline trimming cut 7 bases from V and 4 bases from J; bases unmatched to any gene: 9. Germline V lookup: CDR1 SGHRS, CDR2 YFSETQ. This chain's CDR3 is CASRRTGGFLETQYF. CDR3 DNA: TGCGCCAGCCGTCGGACAGGGGGCTTTTTAGAGACCCAGTACTTC.

V and J are TRBV7-8 and TRBJ1-5, with D hard to call. This CDR3 region has 14 residues. V lost 3 bases and J 4 bases, leaving 10 bases between the germline ends. Germline CDR1 and CDR2: SGHVS and FQNEAQ. CDR3 bases: TGTGCCAGCAGCTTGCGGGCCGAAAATCAGCCCCAGCATTTT. This translates into CASSLRAENQPQHF.

This chain uses TRBV28 with TRBJ1-5; D is unresolved. Per the germline V gene, CDR1 is MDHEN and CDR2 is SYDVKM. The CDR3 loop spans 15 amino acids. Trimming took off 4 bases at V and 5 bases at J, with 15 bases between the two ends. For the CDR3, the DNA is TGTGCCAGCAGTTCCCATCCCGGGAGGGATCAGCCCCAGCATTTT. It codes for CASSSHPGRDQPQHF. The variable domain in full, completed from reference TRBV28 and TRBJ1-5, reads DVKVTQSSRYLVKRTGEKVFLECVQDMDHENMFWYRQDPGLGLRLIYFSYDVKMKEKGDIPEGYSVSREKKERFSLILESASTNQTSMYLCASSSHPGRDQPQHFGDGTRLSIL.

V and J are TRBV12-3 or TRBV12-4 and TRBJ1-2; perhaps TRBD1 as D (5 bases). Trimming removed 4 bases from V and 3 bases from J, with 9 bases in between. The CDR3 sequence is 13 residues long. CDR3 region: CASSSPGDYGYTF. CDR3 bases: TGTGCCAGCAGTTCCCCGGGGGACTATGGCTACACCTTC.

This clone was recorded only once. This chain uses TRBV6-5 with TRBJ1-2, with 9 bases lining up with TRBD1. Losses at the gene ends were 6 bases for V and 4 bases for J; bases not matched to a gene: 6. The CDR3 sequence is 14 residues long. Looked up from germline, CDR1 is MNHEY and CDR2 is SVGAGI. In nucleotides, the CDR3 is TGTGCCAGCAGAGAGACAGGGGGTGGCTATGGCTACACCTTC. Protein product: CASRETGGGYGYTF.

This chain joins TRBV9 and TRBJ1-4; D remains ambiguous. Trimming shortened V by 0 bases and J by 4 bases, and 10 bases separated the two germline ends. The CDR3 runs to 15 residues. In germline, CDR1 is SGDLS, CDR2 YYNGEE. CDR3 coding DNA: TGTGCCAGCAGCGTAGCTGAGGGTAATAATGAAAAACTGTTTTTT. Encoded protein: CASSVAEGNNEKLFF.

The J gene is TRBJ2-3, the V gene TRBV18; TRBD1 agrees at 8 bases. Germline-derived CDR1 and CDR2 are KGHSH and LQKENI. This CDR3 is built from 15 residues. The V gene end was trimmed by 1 base and the J gene end by 8 bases; junction bases not matched to a gene: 8. The CDR3 bases are TGTGCCAGCTCACCACAGGACAGGGAATTGGGTACGCAGTATTTT. Translated, it gives CASSPQDRELGTQYF.

The rearrangement joins TRBV10-3 to TRBJ1-3; 10 bases agree with TRBD1. Trimming cost V 10 bases and J 1 base; bases outside gene matches: 13. The CDR3 is made up of 17 amino acids. CDR1 ENHRY and CDR2 SYGVKD come from the germline V gene. The CDR3 DNA reads as TGTGCCACCAAAACCGGGACAGGGGTTGTATCTGGAAACACCATATATTTT. Its translation: CATKTGTGVVSGNTIYF.

This clone appeared a single time. The chain has TRBV19 and TRBJ1-4; TRBD1 aligns across 7 bases. The CDR3 is 15 amino acids. Germline CDR1 is LNHDA and CDR2 is SQIVND (reference sequence). The V gene end was trimmed by 3 bases and the J gene end by 8 bases; junction bases not matched to a gene: 9. CDR3 nucleotide sequence: TGTGCCAGTAGTATCGCACAGGGGATCTCGGAAAAACTGTTTTTT. Translation gives CASSIAQGISEKLFF. Together with reference TRBV19 and TRBJ1-4, the CDR3 gives the full variable domain: DGGITQSPKYLFRKEGQNVTLSCEQNLNHDAMYWYRQDPGQGLRLIYYSQIVNDFQKGDIAEGYSVSREKKESFPLTVTSAQKNPTAFYLCASSIAQGISEKLFFGSGTQLSVL.

The V call is TRBV28, the J call TRBJ2-7; D perhaps matches TRBD1 (5 bases). CDR1 MDHEN and CDR2 SYDVKM come from the germline V gene. V gave up 2 bases and J gave up 3 bases, with 14 bases separating them. The CDR3 is made up of 15 amino acids. The CDR3 region has the DNA TGTGCCAGCAGTTTAAGACAGTCCATTTTCTACGAGCAGTACTTC. Its protein product is CASSLRQSIFYEQYF. Variable domain in full (rest from reference TRBV28 and TRBJ2-7): DVKVTQSSRYLVKRTGEKVFLECVQDMDHENMFWYRQDPGLGLRLIYFSYDVKMKEKGDIPEGYSVSREKKERFSLILESASTNQTSMYLCASSLRQSIFYEQYFGPGTRLTVT.

V is TRBV7-9 and J is TRBJ2-1, with TRBD1 identical over 10 bases. V gave up 5 bases and J gave up 4 bases; unmatched junction bases: 8. CDR1 is SEHNR and CDR2 is FQNEAQ in the germline V gene (reference sequence). CDR3 length equals 16 residues. In DNA form, the CDR3 reads TGTGCCAGCAGCGGGCGGGACAGGGGATCTTACAATGAGCAGTTCTTC. This codes for CASSGRDRGSYNEQFF.

The chain joins TRBV3-1 (or the pseudogene TRBV3-2) to TRBJ2-1, with 10 bases identical to TRBD2. V lost 5 bases to trimming and J lost 0 bases; unmatched junction nucleotides: 10. The germline CDR1 and CDR2 sequences are LGHDT and YNNKEL (reference sequence). The CDR3 covers 18 residues. The CDR3 DNA is TGTGCCAGCAGCTTATTACCAGGACTAGCGGACTCCTACAATGAGCAGTTCTTC. It codes for CASSLLPGLADSYNEQFF.

V and J are TRBV9 and TRBJ1-3, with D possibly matching TRBD1 (5 bases). In germline, CDR1 is SGDLS, CDR2 YYNGEE. This CDR3 is 15 amino acids long. V was trimmed by 0 bases and J by 3 bases, leaving 10 bases between them. The CDR3 reads CASSVDGGNGNTIYF. Written as DNA, the CDR3 is TGTGCCAGCAGCGTAGACGGGGGGAATGGAAACACCATATATTTT.

The chain recombines TRBV5-5 with TRBJ1-4; 7 positions match TRBD1. From germline, CDR1 is SGHKS and CDR2 YYEKEE (reference sequence). V shed 1 base and J 7 bases; nucleotides not matched to a gene: 10. CDR3 size: 16 residues. The CDR3: CASSLLATGVSEKLFF. The CDR3 DNA reads TGTGCCAGCAGCTTGCTTGCCACAGGGGTTAGTGAAAAACTGTTTTTT.

This chain uses TRBV5-6 with TRBJ1-3; D gene uncertain. The V gene lost 4 bases and the J gene lost 0 bases, with 11 bases spanning the gap. The CDR3 covers 15 residues. Germline loops: CDR1 SGHDT, CDR2 YYEEEE. The CDR3 coding sequence is TGTGCCAGCAGCGTTAATGGGCCCTCTGGAAACACCATATATTTT. Translated, it gives CASSVNGPSGNTIYF.

The chain recombines TRBV5-1 with TRBJ2-7, with 9 bases that match TRBD1. The CDR3 covers 14 residues. Germline-derived CDR1 and CDR2 are SGHRS and YFSETQ. V lost 4 bases and J lost 5; bases outside the gene matches: 7. The CDR3 loop reads CASSEGQGSDEQYF. The CDR3 DNA follows: TGCGCCAGCAGCGAGGGACAGGGAAGTGACGAGCAGTACTTC.

This chain joins TRBV5-4 and TRBJ2-3; 14 nucleotides match TRBD2. The CDR3 length is 17 residues. V gave up 4 bases and J gave up 3 bases; unmatched junction bases: 7. The germline V gene has CDR1 SGHNT and CDR2 YYREEE (reference sequence). The CDR3 DNA is TGTGCCAGCAGCCTGAGACTAGCGGGAGGGAGGACAGATACGCAGTATTTT. Residues: CASSLRLAGGRTDTQYF.

The V and J genes are TRBV28 and TRBJ2-1, with 7 bases identical to TRBD1. The CDR3 runs to 15 residues. The J segment lost 6 bases and the V segment lost 4 bases, leaving 9 bases of the junction unmatched. Germline loops: CDR1 MDHEN, CDR2 SYDVKM. In nucleotides, the CDR3 is TGTGCCAGCAGTTACAGGGGAAGGGGGTCCAATGAGCAGTTCTTC. It translates to CASSYRGRGSNEQFF.

CDR3 nucleotide sequence: TGTGCCAGCTCCGGGCGGGATCAGCCCCAGCATTTT. It yields the protein CASSGRDQPQHF. The chain is built from TRBV19 and TRBJ1-5; D call uncertain. The CDR3 spans 12 residues. V was shortened by 9 bases and J by 5 bases, with 11 bases between the two germline ends. Per the germline V gene, CDR1 is LNHDA and CDR2 is SQIVND (reference sequence). Drawing the rest from reference TRBV19 and TRBJ1-5, the complete variable domain is DGGITQSPKYLFRKEGQNVTLSCEQNLNHDAMYWYRQDPGQGLRLIYYSQIVNDFQKGDIAEGYSVSREKKESFPLTVTSAQKNPTAFYLCASSGRDQPQHFGDGTRLSIL.